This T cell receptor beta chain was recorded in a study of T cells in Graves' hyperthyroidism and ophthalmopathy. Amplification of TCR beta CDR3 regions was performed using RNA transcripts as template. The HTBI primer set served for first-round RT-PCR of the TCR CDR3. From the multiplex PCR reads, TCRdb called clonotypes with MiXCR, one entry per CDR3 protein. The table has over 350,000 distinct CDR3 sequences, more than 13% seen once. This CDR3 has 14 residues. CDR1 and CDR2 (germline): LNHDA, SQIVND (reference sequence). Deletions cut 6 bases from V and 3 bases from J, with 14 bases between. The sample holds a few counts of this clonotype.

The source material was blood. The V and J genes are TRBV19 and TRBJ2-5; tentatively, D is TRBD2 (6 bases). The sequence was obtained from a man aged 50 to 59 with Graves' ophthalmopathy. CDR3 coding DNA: TGTGCCAGTAGCGACCGAATAGCGGAAGAGACCCAGTACTTC. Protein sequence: CASSDRIAEETQYF.